This entry describes one TCR beta chain. Its antigen remains unidentified. The sample belongs to a study of T cell clonotyping in hematopoietic cell transplantation. The study, taken as a whole, reports: At the given depth, recipient repertoires were over 95% de novo clonotypes. Pathologically expanded recipient clonotypes increased progressively from day 30 to day 180 as diversity fell. Higher Inverse Simpson Index values in graft donor and pretransplant recipient predicted broader posttransplant TCR diversity. No sorting was done, leaving CD4 and CD8 contributions mixed.

The method was immunoSEQ multiplex PCR; TCRdb's version includes in-frame clones alone and lacks a portion of them. The sample lists some 4,400 clones, roughly 77% occurring once. The sample here was peripheral blood mononuclear cells, taken 100 days after allogeneic stem cell transplant. This sequence was found in a female patient aged 45-60 years who had an allogeneic stem cell transplant from an unrelated donor, so the T cells may come from the graft donor. Some clones in this sample may be carry-over from other donors' samples.

DNA for the CDR3: TGTGCCAGCAGCCCCGGAGGGGACAGGGTAAGCAATCAGCCCCAGCATTTT. Translating gives CASSPGGDRVSNQPQHF. This rearrangement joins TRBV11-2 to TRBJ1-5; 9 positions match TRBD1. J was trimmed by 1 base and V by 5 bases; bases with no gene match: 9. In germline, CDR1 is SGHAT, CDR2 FQNNGV. The CDR3 is 17 amino acids. The variable domain in full, with the rest retrieved from reference TRBV11-2 and TRBJ1-5, is EAGVAQSPRYKIIEKRQSVAFWCNPISGHATLYWYQQILGQGPKLLIQFQNNGVVDDSQLPKDRFSAERLKGVDSTLKIQPAKLEDSAVYLCASSPGGDRVSNQPQHFGDGTRLSIL.